Sequencing of this TCR beta chain was carried out in a study of PD-1 blockade in classical Hodgkin lymphoma. The data were produced by immunoSEQ multiplex PCR, yet TCRdb's version contains in-frame clones alone and is incomplete. The sample has around 25,000 clones, 81% seen once. This clone was seen just once. Time point of the sample: cycle 4 day 1 (C4D1), after five to seven weeks of nivolumab. Each patient experienced a relapse that followed autologous stem cell transplantation, and brentuximab vedotin exposure varied. Trimming pared 3 bases from V and 0 bases from J, leaving 11 bases between. CDR3 length equals 15 residues. Germline values: CDR1 KGHSH, CDR2 LQKENI.

The source of this sequence is a human donor with classical Hodgkin lymphoma. Sequencing used peripheral blood mononuclear cells (PBMCs), obtained before the fourth cycle of nivolumab. J is TRBJ2-5 and V is TRBV18; D is undetermined. CDR3 DNA sequence: TGTGCCAGCTCACCCCTCGACTGGGACCAAGAGACCCAGTACTTC. Its protein product is CASSPLDWDQETQYF.